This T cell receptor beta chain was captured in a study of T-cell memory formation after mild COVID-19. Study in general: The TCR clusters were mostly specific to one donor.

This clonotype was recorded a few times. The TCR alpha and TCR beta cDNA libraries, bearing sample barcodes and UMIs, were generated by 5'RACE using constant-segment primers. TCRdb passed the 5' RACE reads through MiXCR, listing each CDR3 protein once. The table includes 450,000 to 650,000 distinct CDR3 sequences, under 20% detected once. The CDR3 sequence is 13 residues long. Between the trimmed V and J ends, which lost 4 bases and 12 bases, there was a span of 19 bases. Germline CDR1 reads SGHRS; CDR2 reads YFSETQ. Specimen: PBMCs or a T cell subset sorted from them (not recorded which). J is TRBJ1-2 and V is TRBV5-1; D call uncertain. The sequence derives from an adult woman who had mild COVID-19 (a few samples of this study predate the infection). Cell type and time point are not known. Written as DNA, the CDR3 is TGCGCCAGCAGCGTGGACGGATTCTCCTACCACACCTTC. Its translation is CASSVDGFSYHTF.